The present T cell receptor (beta chain) was sequenced within a study of vaccination effects on CD4 cells after COVID-19. Study-level background: In the ViraFEST assay, antigen-specific CD4+ clonotypes were identified by expansion after peptide-pool stimulation. Sampling occurred a median 72 days post second dose, range 14 to 241.

Here immunoSEQ multiplex PCR was the method, and the copy in TCRdb shows in-frame clones only, minus some. The sample yields tens of thousands of clones, around 69% seen once. It was after approximately 11 days of culture that CD4+ T cells were isolated. Vaccination of participants consisted of two doses of either the BNT162b2 or mRNA-1273 vaccine. Testing of the vaccine recipients showed negative nucleocapsid antibodies and no prior SARS-CoV-2 infection. Germline V CDR1 and CDR2: SGHDT, YYEEEE. The CDR3 spans 14 residues. V gave up 4 bases and J gave up 4 bases; unmatched junction bases: 3. Details on this clone: Antigen: not known.

The clonotype comes from a human donor who received a COVID-19 vaccine. The chain carries TRBV5-6 and TRBJ2-2; 8 positions agree with TRBD1. This material consisted of CD4+ T cells from PBMCs cultured without peptide, taken after COVID-19 vaccination. CDR3 coding DNA: TGTGCCAGCAGCCCGGACAGGGCCACCGGGGAGCTGTTTTTT. It yields the protein CASSPDRATGELFF.